This TCR beta chain was sequenced in a study of cytomegalovirus exposure and HLA in healthy donors. General observations from the study: A link between a missense DCLRE1C variant and TCR beta V- and J-gene trimming emerged from a later analysis. Rates of TCR association differed by HLA locus in a later analysis, with DRB1 highest and HLA-C lowest.

The study ran its PCR with 60 Vbeta and 13 Jbeta primers. The protocol was immunoSEQ multiplex PCR, while the TCRdb copy is restricted to in-frame clones and leaves out a portion. The data hold approximately 220,000 clones, with roughly 88% observed a single time. Of note for this clone: No antigen is known for it.

Sequencing input: PBMCs. The receptor's source is a boy aged 2-15 years in good health and CMV-seronegative.

As DNA, the CDR3 is TGCGCCAGCAGCCAAACTAGCGGGAGGGGGGATGAGCAGTTCTTC. Encoded protein: CASSQTSGRGDEQFF. The chain carries TRBV4-1 and TRBJ2-1; 13 bases are a match to TRBD2. The CDR3 spans 15 residues. Trimming cost V 2 bases and J 8 bases; bases outside gene matches: 3. Germline CDR1 and CDR2: MGHRA and YSYEKL.